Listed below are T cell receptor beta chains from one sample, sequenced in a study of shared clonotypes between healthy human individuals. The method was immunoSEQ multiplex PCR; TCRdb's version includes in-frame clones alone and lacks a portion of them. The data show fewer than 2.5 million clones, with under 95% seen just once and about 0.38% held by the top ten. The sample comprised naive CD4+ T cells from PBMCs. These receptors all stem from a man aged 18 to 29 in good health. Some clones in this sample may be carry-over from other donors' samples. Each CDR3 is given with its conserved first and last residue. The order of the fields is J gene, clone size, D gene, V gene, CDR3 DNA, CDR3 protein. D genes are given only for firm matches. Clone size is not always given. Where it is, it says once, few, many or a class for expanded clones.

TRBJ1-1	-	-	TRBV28	TGTGCCAGCAGTTTATCCGGGACGGAGGAGACTGAAGCTTTCTTT	CASSLSGTEETEAFF
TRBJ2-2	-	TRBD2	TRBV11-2	TGTGCCAGCAGCTTTAGCGGGAGGGCCGGGTCCGGGGAGCTGTTTTTT	CASSFSGRAGSGELFF
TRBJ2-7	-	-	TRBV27	TGTGCCAGCAGTCGCAGGGCCCCCGTCTCGGACGAGCAGTACTTC	CASSRRAPVSDEQYF
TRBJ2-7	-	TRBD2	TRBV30	TGTGCCTGGAGTATGTCTAGCGGGAGGGCCTACGAGCAGTACTTC	CAWSMSSGRAYEQYF
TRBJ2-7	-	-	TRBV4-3	TGCGCCAGCAGCCGGGCCCCTTTTGGGAGCTCCTACGAGCAGTACTTC	CASSRAPFGSSYEQYF
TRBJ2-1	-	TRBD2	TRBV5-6	TGTGCCAGCAGCAGCCTAGCGGGACGAAACAATGAGCAGTTCTTC	CASSSLAGRNNEQFF
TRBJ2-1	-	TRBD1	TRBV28	TGTGCCAGCAGCTCCCGACAGGGGCGAGGCGAAAGCTCCTACAATGAGCAGTTCTTC	CASSSRQGRGESSYNEQFF
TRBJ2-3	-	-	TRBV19	TGTGCCAGTAGGGACAGATTCACAGATACGCAGTATTTT	CASRDRFTDTQYF
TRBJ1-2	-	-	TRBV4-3	TGCGCCAGCAGCGTGCTGGGAGCTAACTATGGCTACACCTTC	CASSVLGANYGYTF
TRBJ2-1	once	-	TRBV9	TGTGCCAGCAGCGTATTGGCAGAGTACAATGAGCAGTTCTTC	CASSVLAEYNEQFF
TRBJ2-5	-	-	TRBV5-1	TGCGCCAGCAGCCAGCGACCAGAAGAGACCCAGTACTTC	CASSQRPEETQYF
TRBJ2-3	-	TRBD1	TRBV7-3	TGTGCCAGCAGCTTGCGACGACAGGGGACTAGCACAGATACGCAGTATTTT	CASSLRRQGTSTDTQYF
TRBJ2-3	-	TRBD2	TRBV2	TGTGCCAGCAGTCGGACTAGAAAGACAGATACGCAGTATTTT	CASSRTRKTDTQYF
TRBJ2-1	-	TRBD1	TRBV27	TGTGCCAGCAAACCAGGGGGCCCCTACAATGAGCAGTTCTTC	CASKPGGPYNEQFF
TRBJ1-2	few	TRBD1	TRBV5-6	TGTGCCAGCAGCTTGATCCTAACAGGGGGCTTTGGCTACACCTTC	CASSLILTGGFGYTF
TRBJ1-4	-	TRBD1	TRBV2	TGTGCCAGCGATATGGTGGGGGACAGGGCGGTTTCGCCGGCCGCTAATGAAAAACTGTTTTTT	CASDMVGDRAVSPAANEKLFF
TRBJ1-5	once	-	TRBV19	TGTGCCAGTAGTATAGGAGAGGGGCGGCTCAATCAGCCCCAGCATTTT	CASSIGEGRLNQPQHF
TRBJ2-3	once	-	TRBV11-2	TGTGCCAGCAGCTTAGTCCCAACTAGCACAGATACGCAGTATTTT	CASSLVPTSTDTQYF
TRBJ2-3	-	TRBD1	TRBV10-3	TGTGCCATCAGTGAGTCGCCGACAGGGGGGGGCACAGATACGCAGTATTTT	CAISESPTGGGTDTQYF
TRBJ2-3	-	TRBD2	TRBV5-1	TGCGCCAGCAGCTTGGCCCCAGCGAGCGGGGTCACAGATACGCAGTATTTT	CASSLAPASGVTDTQYF
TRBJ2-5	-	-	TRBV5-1	TGCGCCAGCAGCTTGTCGCTGCAGGGCCAAGAGACCCAGTACTTC	CASSLSLQGQETQYF
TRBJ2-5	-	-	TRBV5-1	TGCGCCAGCAGCTTGTCCCGGGGTGGCGGGACAGAAGAGACCCAGTACTTC	CASSLSRGGGTEETQYF
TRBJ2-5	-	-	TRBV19	TGTGCCAGTAGTACACAGGAGACCCAGTACTTC	CASSTQETQYF
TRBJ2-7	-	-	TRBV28	TGTGCCAGCAGTTTCGGTGGCAGGGGTTACGAGCAGTACTTC	CASSFGGRGYEQYF
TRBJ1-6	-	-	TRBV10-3	TGTGCCATCAGTAAAACAAGCTCCTATAATTCACCCCTCCACTTT	CAISKTSSYNSPLHF
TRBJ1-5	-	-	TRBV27	TGTGCCAGCAGTCTGCACCCGGACGGATTCTCGGGTCAGCCCCAGCATTTT	CASSLHPDGFSGQPQHF
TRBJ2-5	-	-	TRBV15	TGTGCCACCAGCAGAGATAGGTCCCCGGCGGGGACCCAGTACTTC	CATSRDRSPAGTQYF
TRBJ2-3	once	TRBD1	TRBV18	TGTGCCAGCTCACCAAGGGGGCCAGATACGCAGTATTTT	CASSPRGPDTQYF
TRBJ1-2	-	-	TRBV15	TGTGCCACCAGCGGAGGGACGGCTAACTATGGCTACACCTTC	CATSGGTANYGYTF
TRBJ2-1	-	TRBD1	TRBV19	TGTGCCAGTAGTACGACAGGGCACAATGAGCAGTTCTTC	CASSTTGHNEQFF
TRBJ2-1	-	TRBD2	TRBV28	TGTGCCAGCAGTTTTTTCCGGGAGGCCCCCTACAATGAGCAGTTCTTC	CASSFFREAPYNEQFF
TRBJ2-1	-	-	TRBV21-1	TGTGCCAGCAGTCAAGACAGGAAGAGCTCCTACAATGAGCAGTTCTTC	CASSQDRKSSYNEQFF
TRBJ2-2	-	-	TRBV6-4	TGTGCCACCCGACTACAGGGTAACACCGGGGAGCTGTTTTTT	CATRLQGNTGELFF
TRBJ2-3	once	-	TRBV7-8	TGTGCCAGCAGCTTAGTTGGGGGTTCGAGCACAGATACGCAGTATTTT	CASSLVGGSSTDTQYF
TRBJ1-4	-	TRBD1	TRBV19	TGTGCCAGTCGGACAGGGCGTTTGGAAAAACTGTTTTTT	CASRTGRLEKLFF
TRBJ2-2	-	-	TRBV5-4	TGTGCCAGCAGGCCATCCGCGGGGCAAAACACCGGGGAGCTGTTTTTT	CASRPSAGQNTGELFF
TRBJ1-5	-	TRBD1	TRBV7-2	TGTGCCAGCAGCTTAGTAAGTGGACAGGGGGGATATAGCAATCAGCCCCAGCATTTT	CASSLVSGQGGYSNQPQHF
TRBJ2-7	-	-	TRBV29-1	TGCAGCGTTCTGTATTCTAGCGCGTCCTACGAGCAGTACTTC	CSVLYSSASYEQYF
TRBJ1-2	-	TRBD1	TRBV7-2	TGTGCCAGCAGCTTAGGACAGGGGTTAGGAGGCTACACCTTC	CASSLGQGLGGYTF
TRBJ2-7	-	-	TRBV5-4	TGTGCCAGCAGCTTCCCAGGGCGCGAGCAGTACTTC	CASSFPGREQYF
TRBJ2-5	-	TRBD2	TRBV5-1	TGCGCCAGCAGAGGGGAAACGGGGAGGGCCTTAGGAGAGACCCAGTACTTC	CASRGETGRALGETQYF
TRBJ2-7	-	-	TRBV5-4	TGTGCCAGCAGCTTGTGGGCTAGGAGGAGCTCCTACGAGCAGTACTTC	CASSLWARRSSYEQYF
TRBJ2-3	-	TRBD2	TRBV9	TGTGCCAGCAGCGTCGGACTAGCGGGGAACACAGATACGCAGTATTTT	CASSVGLAGNTDTQYF
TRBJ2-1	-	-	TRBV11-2	TGTGCCAGCAGAGGAGTAGCGGAGAATGAGCAGTTCTTC	CASRGVAENEQFF
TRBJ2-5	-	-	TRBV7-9	TGTGCCAGCAGCTTAGGACGGACAGTTGGCGAGACCCAGTACTTC	CASSLGRTVGETQYF
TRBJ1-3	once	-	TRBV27	TGTGCCAGCAGCCCGACGGGAGGTCGGGGGAACACCATATATTTT	CASSPTGGRGNTIYF
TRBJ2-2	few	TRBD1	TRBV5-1	TGCGCCAGCAGTCGTGATCAGGGGGCCGGGGAGCTGTTTTTT	CASSRDQGAGELFF
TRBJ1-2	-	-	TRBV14	TGTGCCAGCAGCCAAGATCTACCTGGGGTTGGTGGCTACACCTTC	CASSQDLPGVGGYTF
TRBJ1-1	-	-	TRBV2	TGTGCCAGCAGTGTAGAAGCTTTCTTT	CASSVEAFF
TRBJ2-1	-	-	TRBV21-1	TGTGCCAGCACCACAGGGACAGGGGTGAATGAGCAGTTCTTC	CASTTGTGVNEQFF
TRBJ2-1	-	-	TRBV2	TGTGCCAGCAGTGGTGTATCGGCAGTCAATGAGCAGTTCTTC	CASSGVSAVNEQFF
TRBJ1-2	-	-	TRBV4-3	TGCGCCAGCAGCCAAGGCCAGGGGTTGGGTACTAACTATGGCTACACCTTC	CASSQGQGLGTNYGYTF
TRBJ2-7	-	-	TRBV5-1	TGCGCCAGCAGCTTGTTAAGGGGTGACTCTTCCTACGAGCAGTACTTC	CASSLLRGDSSYEQYF
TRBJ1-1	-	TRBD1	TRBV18	TGTGCCAGCTCACCCTGGGACAGGAGTACTGAAGCTTTCTTT	CASSPWDRSTEAFF